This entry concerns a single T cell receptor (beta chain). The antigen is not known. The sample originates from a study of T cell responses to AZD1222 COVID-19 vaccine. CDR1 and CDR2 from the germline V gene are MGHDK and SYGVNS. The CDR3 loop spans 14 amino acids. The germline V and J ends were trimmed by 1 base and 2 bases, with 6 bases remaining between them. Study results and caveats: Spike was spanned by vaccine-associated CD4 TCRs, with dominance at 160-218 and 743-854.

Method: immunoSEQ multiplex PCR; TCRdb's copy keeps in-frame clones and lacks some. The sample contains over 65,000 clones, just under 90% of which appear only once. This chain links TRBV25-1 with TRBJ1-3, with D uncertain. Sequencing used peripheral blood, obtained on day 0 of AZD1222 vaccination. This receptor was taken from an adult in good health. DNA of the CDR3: TGTGCCAGCAGTGAATTCGGCACTGGAAACACCATATATTTT. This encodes CASSEFGTGNTIYF. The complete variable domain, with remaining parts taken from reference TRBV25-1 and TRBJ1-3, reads EADIYQTPRYLVIGTGKKITLECSQTMGHDKMYWYQQDPGMELHLIHYSYGVNSTEKGDLSSESTVSRIRTEHFPLTLESARPSHTSQYLCASSEFGTGNTIYFGEGSWLTVV.